This T cell receptor (beta chain) emerged from a study of beta chain features in type 1 diabetes (dated by TCRdb to the late 2010s). At the level of the whole study: No differences in mean age, gender distribution, total cell number or subset yield were found between patients and healthy donors. Across all samples, around 99 million sorted cells were examined, and cell number per subset correlated strongly with RNA yield. In the study, TCRB repertoires of sorted circulating CD4+ T cell subsets from recently diagnosed type 1 diabetes patients were compared with those of matched healthy donors. Regulatory and stem cell-like memory subsets were obtained from only 8 patients and about 8 healthy donors, while naive and central memory subsets were obtained from all 30 or so donors.

Broader findings and caveats from the paper: In all four CD4+ subsets, TCRB CDR3 length was moderately but significantly shorter in type 1 diabetes patients. The naive, central memory and regulatory TCRB repertoires appeared to resemble one another more closely among patients than among healthy donors. Patients with type 1 diabetes made fewer insertions and deleted more nucleotides at VDJ recombination sites, implying thymic rearrangement abnormalities. Only small numbers of individuals were included in the HLA sub-analyses, which left unresolved whether HLA type had any influence on TCRB rearrangement. PCR may preferentially amplify shorter templates, but because patient and control samples were amplified and corrected together, any resulting skew would affect both groups equally. Because cDNA was sequenced instead of genomic DNA, activated cells with high expression could be over-represented, although the groups did not differ in activation or CD3 levels.

From each donor, a single peripheral blood sample of around 120 mL on average was drawn into heparinised tubes. A BD FACSAria II was used to sort naive, central memory, regulatory and stem cell-like memory CD4+ T cells with a panel that included CD45RO, CCR7, CD25, CD127, CD95 and CD27. Purity was above 98% for every sorted population. PBMCs were isolated right away by Lymphoprep density gradient centrifugation and were stained directly, without culture. Samples were stained and sorted in pairs, with one healthy donor and one patient per experiment, so that batch effects were minimized. A remark on this clone: It has no known antigen specificity. No base qualities exist here, and no much larger clone lies one base off it.

The V end loses 2 bases and the J end loses 1 base, and a stretch of 9 bases separates them. From cysteine to phenylalanine, the CDR3 is 14 amino acids long. Only the CDR3 DNA is retained, 42 bases long and in frame from the first base. The germline V gene supplies CDR1 SGDLS and CDR2 YYNGEE. The High Capacity cDNA Reverse Transcription Kit was used to reverse transcribe all of the isolated RNA, meaning that expressed TCRB transcripts were what got sequenced. Naive, central memory and regulatory T cell samples underwent deep immunoSEQ sequencing, averaging approximately 3.5 million total reads per sample. Sorted cells were lysed in RLT buffer and RNA was extracted with DNase-treated RNeasy Micro or Mini kits, depending on cell number. To prevent cross-contamination, every cell subset was processed on its own, while patient and healthy donor samples were processed together. The immunoSEQ multiplex PCR was used to amplify TCRB sequences from cDNA, yielding 87-bp fragments that span the CDR3 region. Amplicons were sequenced on the Illumina HiSeq platform. As for how the authors treated the data: Synthetic template baselines were used to correct PCR bias computationally, reads within Hamming distance 2 were collapsed, and singletons that could not be merged were discarded. Reads were aligned to IMGT to assign V, D and J genes, CDR3 length, and insertions or deletions at six rearrangement sites. Clonotype counts were normalized to sorted cell number within each subset before computing true diversity and Gini coefficients with the tcR R package. The overlap coefficient, calculated on TCRB nucleotide sequences, was used to quantify repertoire sharing. TCRdb retrieved this table from immuneACCESS and kept in-frame rearrangements only. Not all clones are present; in checked studies, unresolved V genes account for under half, and no reason is known for the remainder. Clonal size and the V and J genes are those of that table, whereas D and trimming came from the DNA. This sample holds roughly 140,000 clones; 10% were observed only once. The ten largest clonotypes hold roughly 0.5% of the sample.

The TCR sequence derives from a man aged 25-45 years with type 1 diabetes. The material sequenced was central memory CD4+ T cells from blood. The chain employs TRBV9 and TRBJ1-1, and perhaps TRBD1 as D gene, on 6 matching bases. The CDR3 sequence is CASSVGQRNTEAFF. In nucleotides, the sequence is TGTGCCAGCAGCGTGGGACAAAGGAACACTGAAGCTTTCTTT.